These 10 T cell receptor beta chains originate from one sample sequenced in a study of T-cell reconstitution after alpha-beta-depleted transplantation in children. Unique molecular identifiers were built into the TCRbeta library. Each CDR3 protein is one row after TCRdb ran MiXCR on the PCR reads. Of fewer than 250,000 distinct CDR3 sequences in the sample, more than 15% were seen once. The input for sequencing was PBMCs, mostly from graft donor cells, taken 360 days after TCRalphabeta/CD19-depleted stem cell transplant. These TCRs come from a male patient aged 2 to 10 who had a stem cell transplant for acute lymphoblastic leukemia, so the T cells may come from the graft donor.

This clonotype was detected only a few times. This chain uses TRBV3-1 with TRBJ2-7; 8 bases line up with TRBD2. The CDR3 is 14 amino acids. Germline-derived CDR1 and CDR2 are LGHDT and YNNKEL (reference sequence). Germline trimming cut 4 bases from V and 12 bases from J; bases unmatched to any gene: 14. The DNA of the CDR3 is TGTGCCAGCAGCCCCGCGGGGGGAGCGATCCCCGTGTACTTC. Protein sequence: CASSPAGGAIPVYF.

CDR3 protein: CASSFLVRFIYTGELFF. The CDR3 nucleotides are TGTGCCAGCAGTTTTTTGGTCAGATTCATCTACACCGGGGAGCTGTTTTTT. The rearrangement uses TRBV12-3 or TRBV12-4 and TRBJ2-2; no firm D call. Between the trimmed V and J ends, which lost 3 bases and 3 bases, there was a span of 17 bases. CDR3 size: 17 residues.

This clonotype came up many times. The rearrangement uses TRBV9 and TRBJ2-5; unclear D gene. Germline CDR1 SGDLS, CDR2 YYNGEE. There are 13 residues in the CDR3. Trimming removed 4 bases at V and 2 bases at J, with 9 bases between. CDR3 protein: CASSPWAQETQYF. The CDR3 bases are TGTGCCAGCAGCCCCTGGGCGCAAGAGACCCAGTACTTC.

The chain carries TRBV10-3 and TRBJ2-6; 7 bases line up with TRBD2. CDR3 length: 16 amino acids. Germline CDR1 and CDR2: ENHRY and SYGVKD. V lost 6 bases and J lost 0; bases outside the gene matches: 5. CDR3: CAIRAGQGSGANVLTF. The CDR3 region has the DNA TGTGCCATCAGAGCGGGGCAGGGCTCTGGGGCCAACGTCCTGACTTTC.

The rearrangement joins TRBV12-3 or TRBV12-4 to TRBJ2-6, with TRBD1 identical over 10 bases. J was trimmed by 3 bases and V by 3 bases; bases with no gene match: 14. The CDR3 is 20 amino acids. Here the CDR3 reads CASSFGFISTGGGGANVLTF. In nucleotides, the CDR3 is TGTGCCAGCAGTTTTGGTTTTATCTCGACAGGGGGCGGTGGGGCCAACGTCCTGACTTTC.

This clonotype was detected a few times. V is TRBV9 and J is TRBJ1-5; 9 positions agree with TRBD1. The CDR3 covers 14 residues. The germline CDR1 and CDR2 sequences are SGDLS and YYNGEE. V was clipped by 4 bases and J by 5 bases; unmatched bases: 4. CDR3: CASSRTGEYQPQHF. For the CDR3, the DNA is TGTGCCAGCAGCCGGACAGGGGAGTATCAGCCCCAGCATTTT. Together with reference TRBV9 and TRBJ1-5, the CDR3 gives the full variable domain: DSGVTQTPKHLITATGQRVTLRCSPRSGDLSVYWYQQSLDQGLQFLIQYYNGEERAKGNILERFSAQQFPDLHSELNLSSLELGDSALYFCASSRTGEYQPQHFGDGTRLSIL.

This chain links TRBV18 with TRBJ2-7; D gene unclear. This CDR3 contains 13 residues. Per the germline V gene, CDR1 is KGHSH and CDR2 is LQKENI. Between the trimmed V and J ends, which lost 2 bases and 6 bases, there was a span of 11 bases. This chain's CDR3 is CASSPESWAEQYF. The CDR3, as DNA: TGTGCCAGCTCACCAGAGTCCTGGGCCGAGCAGTACTTC. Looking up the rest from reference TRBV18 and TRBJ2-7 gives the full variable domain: NAGVMQNPRHLVRRRGQEARLRCSPMKGHSHVYWYRQLPEEGLKFMVYLQKENIIDESGMPKERFSAEFPKEGPSILRIQQVVRGDSAAYFCASSPESWAEQYFGPGTRLTVT.

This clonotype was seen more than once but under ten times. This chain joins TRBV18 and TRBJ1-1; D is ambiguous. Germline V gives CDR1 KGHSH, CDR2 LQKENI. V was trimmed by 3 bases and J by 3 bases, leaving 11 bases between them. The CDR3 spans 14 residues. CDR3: CASSPLMIDTEAFF. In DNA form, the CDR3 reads TGTGCCAGCTCACCTTTAATGATCGACACTGAAGCTTTCTTT. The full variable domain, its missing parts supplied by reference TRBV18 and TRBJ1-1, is NAGVMQNPRHLVRRRGQEARLRCSPMKGHSHVYWYRQLPEEGLKFMVYLQKENIIDESGMPKERFSAEFPKEGPSILRIQQVVRGDSAAYFCASSPLMIDTEAFFGQGTRLTVV.

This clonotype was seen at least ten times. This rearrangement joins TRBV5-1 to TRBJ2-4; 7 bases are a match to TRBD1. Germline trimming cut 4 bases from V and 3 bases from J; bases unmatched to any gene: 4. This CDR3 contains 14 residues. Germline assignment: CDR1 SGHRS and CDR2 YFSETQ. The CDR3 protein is CASSERTGKNIQYF. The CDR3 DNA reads TGCGCCAGCAGCGAGAGGACAGGCAAAAACATTCAGTACTTC.

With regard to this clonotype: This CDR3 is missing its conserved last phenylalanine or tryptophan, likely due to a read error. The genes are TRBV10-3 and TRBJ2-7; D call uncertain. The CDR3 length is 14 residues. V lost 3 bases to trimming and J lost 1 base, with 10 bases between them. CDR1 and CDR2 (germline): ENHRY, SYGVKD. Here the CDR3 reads CAISDGERSYEQYC. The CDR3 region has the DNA TGTGCCATCAGTGACGGTGAACGTTCCTACGAGCAGTACTGC.